This TCR beta chain was identified during a study of post-analysis software for immune sequencing data (dated by TCRdb to the mid-2010s). Background for the entire study: Relapsing-remitting, secondary progressive and progressive-relapsing multiple sclerosis were recorded as disease courses, and subtype annotation was lacking for some patients. The patient repertoires were compared against roughly 12 previously published healthy control repertoires obtained from donors aged roughly 6 to 25 years. A subset of samples was prepared in parallel using single-end sample barcoding, then pooled and co-amplified after Illumina adapter ligation. On the study overall, not on this receptor specifically: The multiple sclerosis patient group was slightly younger than the control group. Direct clustering with F measure showed strong co-clustering of samples prepared in the same batch, prompting a batch-effect correction. Significantly lower normalized Chao1 diversity was found in multiple sclerosis patients than in controls, suggesting substantial peripheral T-cell clonal expansion. Four to six TRBV segments, including TRBV5-6, TRBV5-1 and TRBV20-1, were significantly more frequent in patients than controls.

As regards this clonotype: Its antigen target is currently unknown. The record has no base qualities; no much larger clone is one base away.

The library was produced with PCR. Sequenced on an Illumina HiSeq 2500. Unique molecular identifiers were incorporated into TCR beta cDNA libraries to reduce PCR and sequencing biases. Per 1 to 10 million input T cells, around 500,000 cDNA molecules were obtained, such that each molecule approximated one T cell. The patient libraries were prepared and sequenced with the same protocol used for the earlier healthy control dataset. Within a given batch, samples were prepared together, multiplexed and sequenced on the same HiSeq lane. In the authors' own workflow: MIGEC was used to process the raw barcoded reads, and molecular identifier groups with only a single read were discarded before consensus assembly and CDR3 extraction. VDJtools was used for post-analysis of the clonotype tables, and diversity was normalized by down-sampling every dataset to the size of the smallest sample. Repertoire overlap clustering matched CDR3 amino acid but not nucleotide sequences to correct batch-related cross-sample contamination. TCRdb handled the public reads itself, with Q25 trimming in fastp and clone calling in MiXCR, and kept productive beta chains. One record per CDR3 amino acid sequence lists the most common genes and DNA. The V and J calls come from TCRdb's annotation, not from the publication. For this sample there are about 770,000 distinct CDR3 sequences; around 46% appear just once. Together, the top ten hold approximately 5% of the sample.

To demonstrate the VDJtools post-analysis software, TCR beta repertoires were profiled from the peripheral blood of roughly 12 young patients with multiple sclerosis. Multiple sclerosis patients were children and adolescents aged 6 to 15 years. Measured from the cysteine to the phenylalanine, the CDR3 is 11 residues long. The read is trimmed to its CDR3 DNA, 33 bases read in frame from base 1. The junction carries 12 bases between V and J, which are trimmed by 8 bases and 8 bases respectively. CDR1 SEHNR and CDR2 FQNEAQ are derived from the germline V gene (reference sequence). The rearrangement combines TRBV7-9 with TRBJ1-2; no confident D gene assignment can be made. The TCR originated in a girl under 18 with multiple sclerosis. The sequenced material came from blood. The CDR3 region: CASDWAHGYTF. In nucleotide form, the sequence is TGTGCCAGCGATTGGGCGCACGGCTACACCTTC.